This TCR beta chain came from a study of human T cells and chemical hapten exposure. TCRdb re-derived calls from the RACE reads in MiXCR, one entry per CDR3 protein. This table holds hundreds of thousands of distinct CDR3 sequences, about 6.3% found once. The V gene's germline CDR1 is SGDLS and CDR2 YYNGEE. V trimming: 4 bases; J trimming: 6 bases; junction bases outside the gene matches: 6. The CDR3 runs to 15 residues. Study results and limitations: Expanded TCR counts at PT1 were positively correlated with the patch test score. Expanded TCRs were compared with controls, and the expanded TCRs formed significantly more large CDR3 similarity clusters.

In its sample, this clonotype was seen many times. Its antigen is unknown. Time point here: patch test 2, 6 weeks after DPC sensitization. The treatment: therapeutic diphenylcyclopropenone sensitization with weekly scalp DPC. The V and J genes are TRBV9 and TRBJ1-6, with 8 nucleotides matching TRBD1. Sequenced material: whole blood, taken in connection with sensitization to the hapten diphenylcyclopropenone (DPC). The sequence came from a woman aged 18-30 years with alopecia areata. Some clones in this sample may be carry-over from other donors' samples. In nucleotides, the CDR3 is TGTGCCAGCAGCTCGACAGGGGAGGGTAATTCACCCCTCCACTTT. It translates to CASSSTGEGNSPLHF.